This entry lists 25 T cell receptor beta chains sequenced from one sample in a study of T cells after yellow fever vaccination. TCRdb reanalysed the 5' RACE reads using MiXCR and keeps one entry per CDR3 protein. The sample lists around 260,000 distinct CDR3 sequences; around 4.9% were seen once. The sequencing used CD4+ T cells sorted from PBMCs, collected on the day of the yellow fever booster vaccination. Every receptor here comes from a man younger than 35 who received the YFV17D yellow fever vaccine.

The V and J genes are TRBV5-4 and TRBJ2-1; tentatively, D is TRBD1 (7 bases). Trimming removed 0 bases at V and 4 bases at J, with 14 bases between. CDR1 and CDR2 from the germline V gene are SGHNT and YYREEE (reference sequence). The CDR3 spans 16 residues. The chain's CDR3 is CASSLGRTGGYNEQFF. CDR3 sequence (DNA): TGTGCCAGCAGCTTGGGAAGGACAGGAGGGTACAATGAGCAGTTCTTC. Looking up the rest from reference TRBV5-4 and TRBJ2-1 gives the full variable domain: ETGVTQSPTHLIKTRGQQVTLRCSSQSGHNTVSWYQQALGQGPQFIFQYYREEENGRGNFPPRFSGLQFPNYSSELNVNALELDDSALYLCASSLGRTGGYNEQFFGPGTRLTVL.

This clonotype has a count of ten or more. V is TRBV12-3 or TRBV12-4 and J is TRBJ2-2; 12 bases agree with TRBD1. With 4 bases clipped from V and 6 bases from J, the junction kept 3 bases outside the gene matches. The CDR3 has 15 residues. The CDR3 reads CASSWGTGGSGELFF. As DNA, the CDR3 is TGTGCCAGCAGTTGGGGGACAGGGGGCTCCGGGGAGCTGTTTTTT.

This clonotype was seen only a few times. The rearrangement joins TRBV20-1 to TRBJ1-5, with 7 bases lining up with TRBD1. J gave up 0 bases and V 5 bases, and 13 bases lay outside the gene matches. The V gene's germline CDR1 is DFQATT and CDR2 SNEGSKA (reference sequence). The CDR3 sequence is 17 residues long. The DNA of the CDR3 is TGCAGTGCTCCCGGAGAGGCAGGGGGGGCTAGCAATCAGCCCCAGCATTTT. This encodes CSAPGEAGGASNQPQHF.

This chain connects TRBV6-5 to TRBJ2-7; no clear D. The CDR3 totals 11 residues. Germline lookup yields CDR1 MNHEY and CDR2 SVGAGI. The V end lost 10 bases, the J end lost 0 bases, and 7 bases lay between the germline ends. The CDR3 nucleotides read TGTGCCACCCGGAGCTCCTACGAGCAGTACTTC. Translated: CATRSSYEQYF.

This clonotype was counted ten times or more. This chain links TRBV5-1 with TRBJ1-2; TRBD1 might be the D (5 bases). In germline, CDR1 is SGHRS, CDR2 YFSETQ. V lost 3 bases and J 4 bases, leaving 10 bases between the germline ends. The CDR3 runs 13 residues. CDR3 in DNA: TGCGCCAGCAGCTGGGACCCGCGCTATGGCTACACCTTC. Its translation: CASSWDPRYGYTF. Drawing the rest from reference TRBV5-1 and TRBJ1-2, the complete variable domain is KAGVTQTPRYLIKTRGQQVTLSCSPISGHRSVSWYQQTPGQGLQFLFEYFSETQRNKGNFPGRFSGRQFSNSRSEMNVSTLELGDSALYLCASSWDPRYGYTFGSGTRLTVV.

This clonotype was detected many times. The rearrangement uses TRBV29-1 and TRBJ2-3; D not certain. The V gene's germline CDR1 is SQVTM and CDR2 ANQGSEA. With 3 bases removed from V and 14 bases from J, the gap between germline ends came to 12 bases. The CDR3 is 10 amino acids. The CDR3 protein is CSVDAGPGYF. The DNA for the CDR3 is TGCAGCGTTGACGCCGGTCCGGGGTATTTT.

The chain has TRBV20-1 and TRBJ2-3, with TRBD2 matching 13 bases. After removal of 3 bases from V and 5 bases from J, the junction contained 2 bases not matched to a gene. Per the germline V gene, CDR1 is DFQATT and CDR2 is SNEGSKA (reference sequence). There are 14 residues in the CDR3. CDR3 coding DNA: TGCAGTGCTAGCAGGACTAGCGGGGGAGATACGCAGTATTTT. Encoded protein: CSASRTSGGDTQYF.

At least ten counts were recorded for this clonotype. The chain combines TRBV9 with TRBJ2-1; D is perhaps TRBD2 (6 bases). V was clipped by 4 bases and J by 7 bases, with 15 bases between them. Germline CDR1 SGDLS, CDR2 YYNGEE. The CDR3 consists of 14 residues. CDR3 residues: CASSPWGGVNEQFF. DNA for the CDR3: TGTGCCAGCAGCCCTTGGGGCGGGGTAAATGAGCAGTTCTTC.

The CDR3 reads CASSSSGGAYQPQHF. In nucleotides, the CDR3 is TGTGCCAGCAGCTCCTCCGGGGGGGCATATCAGCCCCAGCATTTT. The V call is TRBV7-2, the J call TRBJ1-5; D may be TRBD1 (6 bases). This CDR3 comprises 15 residues. The germline gives CDR1 SGHTA, CDR2 FQGNSA. Trimming shortened V by 4 bases and J by 5 bases, and 15 bases separated the two germline ends.

This chain uses TRBV12-3 or TRBV12-4 with TRBJ1-1; D unclear. CDR3 length: 13 amino acids. Trimming shortened V by 1 base and J by 7 bases, and 10 bases separated the two germline ends. The CDR3 nucleotides read TGTGCCAGCAGTTTAGGATCGCCAAATGAAGCTTTCTTT. It specifies CASSLGSPNEAFF.

The chain links TRBV25-1 to TRBJ1-1, with TRBD1 as a possible D gene (5 bases). The CDR3 spans 14 residues. Germline CDR1 reads MGHDK; CDR2 reads SYGVNS. The V and J ends lost 0 bases and 11 bases respectively, with 16 bases between them. The CDR3 sequence: CASSEYGGGRDAFF. CDR3 bases: TGTGCCAGCAGTGAATATGGAGGAGGCAGGGACGCTTTCTTT.

Only a few counts were recorded for this clonotype. The chain couples TRBV5-1 to TRBJ2-5; no clear D gene. Looked up from germline, CDR1 is SGHRS and CDR2 is YFSETQ. The length of the CDR3 is 14 residues. V lost 1 base and J lost 1, with 8 bases in between. CDR3 protein: CASSLRTPQETQYF. The DNA for the CDR3 is TGCGCCAGCAGCTTGAGGACCCCCCAAGAGACCCAGTACTTC.

This clonotype occurred many times. The gene calls are TRBV24-1 and TRBJ2-2, with D maybe TRBD2 (5 bases). Trimming pared 2 bases from V and 5 bases from J, leaving 5 bases between. CDR1 is KGHDR, CDR2 SFDVKD, per germline. The CDR3 extends over 13 amino acids. The CDR3 DNA follows: TGTGCCACCAGTGATTGGGAGACCGGGGAGCTGTTTTTT. Translated: CATSDWETGELFF.

The chain carries TRBV29-1 and TRBJ1-4, with a weak D call TRBD1 (5 bases). V shed 7 bases and J shed 6 bases, with 12 bases lying between them. Germline values: CDR1 SQVTM, CDR2 ANQGSEA. The CDR3 sequence is 12 residues long. The CDR3 here is CSADSTDEKLFF. The CDR3 nucleotides are TGCAGCGCTGACAGCACAGATGAAAAACTGTTTTTT.

This clonotype was seen repeatedly, ten times or more. V and J are TRBV7-2 and TRBJ2-1; the match to TRBD1 covers 7 bases. Losses at the gene ends were 5 bases for V and 7 bases for J; bases not matched to a gene: 11. This CDR3 comprises 15 residues. CDR1 and CDR2 (germline): SGHTA, FQGNSA. CDR3 DNA: TGTGCCAGCAGCCGGTCTGGGACAGTAATAAATGAGCAGTTCTTC. It yields the protein CASSRSGTVINEQFF.

This clonotype has at least ten counts. CDR3 bases: TGTGCCAGCAGCCTGGCTCCTAGGACCCTCCACTTT. The encoded protein is CASSLAPRTLHF. The V gene is TRBV7-2, the J gene TRBJ1-6, with D uncertain. The CDR3 is 12 residues long. The germline V and J ends were trimmed by 5 bases and 14 bases, with 13 bases remaining between them. The germline V gene encodes CDR1 SGHTA and CDR2 FQGNSA. Combining the CDR3 with reference TRBV7-2 and TRBJ1-6 gives the whole variable domain GAGVSQSPSNKVTEKGKDVELRCDPISGHTALYWYRQSLGQGLEFLIYFQGNSAPDKSGLPSDRFSAERTGGSVSTLTIQRTQQEDSAVYLCASSLAPRTLHFGNGTRLTVT.

V is TRBV12-3 or TRBV12-4 and J is TRBJ2-1; D remains unclear. V was trimmed by 0 bases and J by 5 bases, leaving 8 bases between them. The CDR3 is 14 amino acids. For the CDR3, the DNA is TGTGCCAGCAGTTTAGCGGGGATCGACAATGAGCAGTTCTTC. Its protein is CASSLAGIDNEQFF.

The table lists this clonotype with a few counts. The chain combines TRBV9 with TRBJ2-2; TRBD2 agrees at 8 bases. The germline gives CDR1 SGDLS, CDR2 YYNGEE. J lost 4 bases, V lost 2 bases, and 19 bases had no gene match. The CDR3 extends over 20 amino acids. CDR3 residues: CASSVDTSRGGGTFTGELFF. For the CDR3, the DNA is TGTGCCAGCAGCGTTGACACCTCCCGGGGCGGGGGGACCTTCACCGGGGAGCTGTTTTTT.

This clonotype occurred many times. V is TRBV5-6 and J is TRBJ2-7, with D maybe TRBD1 (6 bases). Germline loops: CDR1 SGHDT, CDR2 YYEEEE. V lost 4 bases and J lost 3, with 14 bases in between. The CDR3 is 14 residues long. This chain's CDR3 is CASSTPGVGYEQYV. The CDR3 bases are TGTGCCAGCAGCACCCCAGGGGTCGGCTACGAGCAGTACGTC.

The chain couples TRBV4-2 to TRBJ2-5, with 9 positions matching TRBD2. CDR1 is LGHNA and CDR2 is YNFKEQ in the germline V gene. The V and J ends lost 3 bases and 4 bases, in that order; junction bases with no gene match: 12. The CDR3 covers 17 residues. CDR3: CASSHAEASGEGETQYF. CDR3 coding DNA: TGTGCCAGCAGCCACGCGGAGGCTAGCGGGGAGGGAGAGACCCAGTACTTC.

The rearrangement uses TRBV20-1 and TRBJ1-5; 10 nucleotides agree with TRBD1. J lost 6 bases, V lost 6 bases, and 11 bases had no gene match. The CDR3 totals 15 residues. The germline V gene encodes CDR1 DFQATT and CDR2 SNEGSKA (reference sequence). CDR3 bases: TGCAGTGCCCGTCGGTGGACAGGGGGAGGTCAGCCCCAGCATTTT. Encoded protein: CSARRWTGGGQPQHF.

This chain connects TRBV7-9 to TRBJ1-1; the match to TRBD1 covers 7 bases. Germline values: CDR1 SEHNR, CDR2 FQNEAQ (reference sequence). This CDR3 is 13 amino acids long. J gave up 6 bases and V 5 bases, and 6 bases lay outside the gene matches. The CDR3 bases are TGTGCCAGCAGCGACGCAGGGGGGCCTGAAGCTTTCTTT. Protein product: CASSDAGGPEAFF.

The chain joins TRBV30 to TRBJ2-7; the match to TRBD1 covers 9 bases. The J segment lost 3 bases and the V segment lost 1 base, leaving 7 bases of the junction unmatched. The CDR3 runs 15 residues. Germline loops: CDR1 GTSNPN, CDR2 SVGIG (reference sequence). The DNA for the CDR3 is TGTGCCTGGAGTGGCCTGGGACAGGGCATCTACGAGCAGTACTTC. Protein product: CAWSGLGQGIYEQYF.

The rearrangement uses TRBV2 and TRBJ1-6; unclear D gene. Germline V lookup: CDR1 SNHLY, CDR2 FYNNEI. The CDR3 spans 16 residues. The V end was cut by 3 bases, the J end by 2 bases, with 11 bases between. CDR3 in DNA: TGTGCCAGCAGTGATACTTGGCTCACCTATAATTCACCCCTCCACTTT. Residues: CASSDTWLTYNSPLHF.

The rearrangement uses TRBV20-1 and TRBJ1-5, with a weak D call TRBD1 (5 bases). The V gene lost 2 bases and the J gene lost 2 bases, with 13 bases spanning the gap. CDR1 is DFQATT, CDR2 SNEGSKA, per germline (reference sequence). The CDR3 is 15 amino acids. The CDR3 sequence: CSARSRGGRNQPQHF. The DNA of the CDR3 is TGCAGTGCTAGATCGAGGGGCGGTCGCAATCAGCCCCAGCATTTT.